This T cell receptor beta chain was captured by sequencing in a study of early T cells in non-severe SARS-CoV-2 infection. Study at large: The chains were unpaired, and the sequenced material was bulk RNA from unsorted whole blood.

This clonotype was counted at least ten times. J lost 6 bases, V lost 4 bases, and 11 bases had no gene match. Germline V gene sequence: CDR1 SNHLY, CDR2 FYNNEI. This CDR3 comprises 16 residues. Unique molecular identifiers were added to individual cDNA molecules. TCRdb reprocessed the 5' RACE reads via MiXCR and lists one record per CDR3 protein. The sample consists of 35,000 to 45,000 distinct CDR3 sequences, more than 5% of them appearing once. The material sequenced was whole blood. The TCR sequence derives from an adult who was a healthcare worker with PCR-confirmed SARS-CoV-2 infection or an uninfected control (not recorded which). V usage is TRBV2 and J usage is TRBJ1-1; 10 nucleotides agree with TRBD1. The CDR3, as DNA: TGTGCCAGCAGTGCCACCGGGACAGGGGCTTTCGCTGAAGCTTTCTTT. Amino acid sequence: CASSATGTGAFAEAFF.